Listed below are T cell receptor beta chains from one sample, sequenced in a study of shared clonotypes between healthy human individuals. Profiled with immunoSEQ multiplex PCR; TCRdb holds only in-frame clones, not every one. This sample yields 660,000 or so clones, of which approximately 96% are seen a single time; roughly 0.1% belongs to the top ten. Input material: naive CD8+ T cells sorted from blood. Receptors were obtained from a woman in her twenties or thirties in good health. The CDR3 runs from the conserved cysteine through the conserved F or W. The D gene is left open where the match is weak. Not all rows give a size; the values are once, few, many and, for expanded clones, a class.

V gene	D gene	J gene	clone size	CDR3 protein	CDR3 DNA
TRBV5-1	TRBD2	TRBJ2-7	-	CASSLEGLAGSSYEQYF	TGCGCCAGCAGCTTGGAAGGACTAGCGGGATCCTCCTACGAGCAGTACTTC
TRBV14	TRBD2	TRBJ2-3	-	CASSLTSGSMTDTQYF	TGTGCCAGCAGCCTTACTAGCGGGAGTATGACAGATACGCAGTATTTT
TRBV27	TRBD1	TRBJ2-2	few	CASSVTGPWELFF	TGTGCCAGCAGTGTGACAGGGCCCTGGGAGCTGTTTTTT
TRBV2	-	TRBJ2-7	-	CASGTLASSYEQYF	TGTGCCAGCGGGACTTTAGCGAGCTCCTACGAGCAGTACTTC
TRBV6-5	-	TRBJ2-7	-	CASRSTGFGNYEQYF	TGTGCCAGCAGATCTACAGGGTTCGGCAATTACGAGCAGTACTTC
TRBV28	-	TRBJ1-1	-	CASRVGGIAEAFF	TGTGCCAGCAGGGTGGGGGGGATCGCTGAAGCTTTCTTT
TRBV27	TRBD1	TRBJ1-3	-	CASSPHPGTGMNTIYF	TGTGCCAGCAGTCCCCACCCCGGGACAGGGATGAACACCATATATTTT
TRBV4-2	TRBD1	TRBJ2-7	-	CASRGTGPNWEQYF	TGTGCCAGCCGAGGGACAGGGCCCAATTGGGAGCAGTACTTC
TRBV7-8	TRBD2	TRBJ2-3	-	CASSPGLANTDTQYF	TGTGCCAGCAGCCCAGGACTAGCGAACACAGATACGCAGTATTTT
TRBV28	-	TRBJ2-5	-	CASSFSVETQYF	TGTGCCAGCAGTTTTTCCGTTGAGACCCAGTACTTC
TRBV27	TRBD2	TRBJ2-7	-	CASSFSAGELYF	TGTGCCAGCAGTTTTTCAGCGGGAGAGCTGTACTTC
TRBV27	-	TRBJ2-1	-	CASSVGTATSYNEQFF	TGTGCCAGCAGCGTAGGGACGGCTACTTCCTACAATGAGCAGTTCTTC
TRBV9	-	TRBJ1-1	once	CASSVGIGYGPAFF	TGTGCCAGCAGCGTAGGCATAGGGTACGGTCCAGCTTTCTTT
TRBV27	TRBD2	TRBJ2-1	-	CASSPGDYIPNEQFF	TGTGCCAGCAGCCCCGGGGACTATATCCCCAATGAGCAGTTCTTC